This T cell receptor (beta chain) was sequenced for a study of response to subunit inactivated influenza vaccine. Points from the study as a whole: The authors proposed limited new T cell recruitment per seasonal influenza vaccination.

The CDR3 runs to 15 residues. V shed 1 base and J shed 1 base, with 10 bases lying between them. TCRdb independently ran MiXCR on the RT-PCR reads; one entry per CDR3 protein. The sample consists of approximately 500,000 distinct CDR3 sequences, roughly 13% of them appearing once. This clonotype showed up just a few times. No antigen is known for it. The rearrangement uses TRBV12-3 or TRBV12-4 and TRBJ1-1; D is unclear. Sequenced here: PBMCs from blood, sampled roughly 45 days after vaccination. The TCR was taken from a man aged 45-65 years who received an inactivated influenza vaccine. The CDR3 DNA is TGTGCCAGCAGTTTAGAAATCGGAGAGAACACTGAAGCTTTCTTT. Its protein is CASSLEIGENTEAFF.